Presented here are 8 T cell receptor beta chains from one specimen sequenced in a study of T cell changes during pregnancy in multiple sclerosis. Produced via immunoSEQ multiplex PCR; TCRdb's table is partial and in-frame only. The table includes around 30,000 clones, nearly 90% detected once. The sequenced sample was CD4+ T cells from peripheral blood mononuclear cells, obtained in the second trimester of pregnancy. Receptor source: a female donor with multiple sclerosis, enrolled in a pregnancy study.

As to this clone: The same CDR3 is also encoded by other DNA sequences in this sample. Written as DNA, the CDR3 is TGCGCCAGCAGCCCAGGGGTAAACTATGGCTACACCTTC. Amino acids: CASSPGVNYGYTF. The chain combines TRBV5-1 with TRBJ1-2, with D possibly matching TRBD1 (6 bases). CDR3 length: 13 residues. V was trimmed by 4 bases and J by 2 bases, leaving 9 bases between them. The germline V gene has CDR1 SGHRS and CDR2 YFSETQ.

This rearrangement joins TRBV7-3 to TRBJ2-2; D gene unclear. This CDR3 spans 15 amino acids. The germline V gene encodes CDR1 SGHTA and CDR2 FQGTGA. V was clipped by 2 bases and J by 1 base, with 8 bases between them. CDR3 protein: CASSLGARNTGELFF. The CDR3 DNA is TGTGCCAGCAGCTTAGGAGCGCGGAACACCGGGGAGCTGTTTTTT.

The chain recombines TRBV5-1 with TRBJ1-3; D gene unclear. Germline-derived CDR1 and CDR2 are SGHRS and YFSETQ. The V end was cut by 0 bases, the J end by 4 bases, with 11 bases between. This CDR3 spans 15 amino acids. This CDR3 reads CASSLVPGEGNTIYF. The CDR3 bases are TGCGCCAGCAGCTTGGTACCGGGAGAAGGAAACACCATATATTTT.

The chain is built from TRBV6-6 and TRBJ1-1, with 8 bases aligning to TRBD1. Germline V gives CDR1 MNHNY, CDR2 SVGAGI (reference sequence). The junction had 6 bases not matched to a gene; V was cut back by 5 bases and J by 7 bases. The CDR3 runs 13 residues. The CDR3 protein is CASSRQGLGEAFF. The CDR3 DNA is TGTGCCAGCAGTCGACAGGGGTTGGGTGAAGCTTTCTTT.

Details on this clone: This sample also contains other DNA sequences that code for the same CDR3. V and J are TRBV5-4 and TRBJ2-3, with a tentative D call TRBD1 (6 bases). The germline V gene has CDR1 SGHNT and CDR2 YYREEE (reference sequence). The CDR3 is 16 amino acids. Trimming cost V 2 bases and J 0 bases, with 13 bases left between them. Written as DNA, the CDR3 is TGTGCCAGCAGCTTACCAGGACAGAGAAGCACAGATACGCAGTATTTT. This codes for CASSLPGQRSTDTQYF.

This chain links TRBV5-1 with TRBJ1-6; 8 positions agree with TRBD1. The CDR3 has 16 amino acids. Germline CDR1 reads SGHRS; CDR2 reads YFSETQ. Unmatched junction bases numbered 5, after V lost 4 bases and J lost 2 bases. As DNA, the CDR3 is TGCGCCAGCAGCCCACAGGGGGACCCCTATAATTCACCCCTCCACTTT. Translating it yields CASSPQGDPYNSPLHF.

In nucleotides, the CDR3 is TGCGCCAGCAGTCATTCCGGACAGTTTCGCTCCTACGAGCAGTACTTC. Translating gives CASSHSGQFRSYEQYF. The rearrangement uses TRBV23-1 and TRBJ2-7; D may be TRBD1 (6 bases). TRBV23-1 is an ORF for which the function is uncertain. This CDR3 spans 16 amino acids. Between the trimmed V and J ends, which lost 3 bases and 0 bases, there was a span of 15 bases.

The gene calls are TRBV7-8 and TRBJ1-2, with 9 positions matching TRBD1. The CDR3 spans 15 residues. V gave up 1 base and J gave up 4 bases; unmatched junction bases: 4. Germline CDR1 and CDR2: SGHVS and FQNEAQ. CDR3 loop: CASSLGSTGGYGYTF. The CDR3 coding sequence is TGTGCCAGCAGCTTAGGGTCGACAGGGGGCTATGGCTACACCTTC.